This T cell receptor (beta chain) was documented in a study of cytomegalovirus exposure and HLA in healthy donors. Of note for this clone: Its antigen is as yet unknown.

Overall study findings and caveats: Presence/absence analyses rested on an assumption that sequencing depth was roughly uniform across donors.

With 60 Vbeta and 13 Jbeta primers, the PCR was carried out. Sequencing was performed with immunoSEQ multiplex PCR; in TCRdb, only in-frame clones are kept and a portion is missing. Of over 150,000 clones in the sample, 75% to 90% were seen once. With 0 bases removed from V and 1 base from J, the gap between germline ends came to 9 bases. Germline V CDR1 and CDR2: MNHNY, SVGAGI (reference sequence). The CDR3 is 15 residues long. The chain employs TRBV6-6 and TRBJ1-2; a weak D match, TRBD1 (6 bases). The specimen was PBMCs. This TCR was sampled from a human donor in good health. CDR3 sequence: CASSYSQGINYGYTF. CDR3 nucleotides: TGTGCCAGCAGTTACTCCCAGGGGATTAACTATGGCTACACCTTC.